This T cell receptor (beta chain) was observed in a study of immune evolution from preneoplasia to lung adenocarcinoma. About the study: HLA loss of heterozygosity: around 6.5% AIS, less than 18% MIA, approximately 35% ADC, none AAH. The study, taken as a whole, reports: Normal lung had highest clonality; later lesions appeared denser, more diverse.

The CDR3 contains 16 residues. Germline CDR1 SGHTA, CDR2 FQGTGA. Trimming removed 5 bases from V and 0 bases from J, with 14 bases in between. For this clone: Its antigen is unidentified.

Here immunoSEQ multiplex PCR was the method, and the copy in TCRdb shows in-frame clones only, minus some. Altogether some 4,600 clones are present, 70% to 80% being singletons, with the ten largest covering less than 35%. This chain connects TRBV7-3 to TRBJ2-1; D assignment may be TRBD1 or TRBD2 (5 bases each). This receptor was taken from a person aged 40 to 65 with lung adenocarcinoma. Some clones in this sample may be carry-over from other donors' samples. The sequenced sample consisted of FFPE invasive lung adenocarcinoma tissue. The CDR3 reads CASSLRDVGSYNEQFF. The CDR3 bases are TGTGCCAGCAGCCTCCGGGACGTAGGCTCCTACAATGAGCAGTTCTTC.